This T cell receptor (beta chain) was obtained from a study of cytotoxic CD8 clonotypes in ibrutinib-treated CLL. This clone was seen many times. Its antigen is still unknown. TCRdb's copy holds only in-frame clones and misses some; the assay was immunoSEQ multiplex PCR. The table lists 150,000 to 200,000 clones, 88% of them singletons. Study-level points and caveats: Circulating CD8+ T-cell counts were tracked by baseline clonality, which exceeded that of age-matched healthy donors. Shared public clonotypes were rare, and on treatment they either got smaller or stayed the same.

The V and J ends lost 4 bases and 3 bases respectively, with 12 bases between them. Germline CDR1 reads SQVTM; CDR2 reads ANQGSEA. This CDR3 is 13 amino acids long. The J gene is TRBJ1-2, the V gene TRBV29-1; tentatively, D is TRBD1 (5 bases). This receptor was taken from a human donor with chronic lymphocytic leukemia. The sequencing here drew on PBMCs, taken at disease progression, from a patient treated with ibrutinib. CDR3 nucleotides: TGCAGCGTTGGGGGGAGGGACCACTATGGCTACACCTTC. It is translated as CSVGGRDHYGYTF. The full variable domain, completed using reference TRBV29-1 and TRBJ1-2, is SAVISQKPSRDICQRGTSLTIQCQVDSQVTMMFWYRQQPGQSLTLIATANQGSEATYESGFVIDKFPISRPNLTFSTLTVSNMSPEDSSIYLCSVGGRDHYGYTFGSGTRLTVV.